This TCR beta chain stems from a study of radiotherapy plus CTLA-4 blockade in lung cancer. Study overall: Objective responses were observed in more than 15% of patients, and disease control was achieved by around 31%. Points from the study as a whole: The best predictor of response was reported to be early blood T cell clone dynamics, with interferon-beta. Blood-borne expansion of tumor-derived TCR clones followed radiotherapy plus ipilimumab.

Ipilimumab-mediated CTLA-4 blockade plus focal radiation was given to patients having chemo-refractory metastatic non-small-cell lung cancer. A word on this clone: Its cognate antigen is unknown.

Germline-derived CDR1 and CDR2 are SQVTM and ANQGSEA. This CDR3 spans 18 amino acids. The V gene end was trimmed by 4 bases and the J gene end by 2 bases; junction bases not matched to a gene: 16. This table comes from immunoSEQ multiplex PCR, and its TCRdb copy is limited to in-frame clones, with some not included. The sample consists of fewer than 65,000 clones, about 85% of them appearing once. V usage is TRBV29-1 and J usage is TRBJ2-7, with 11 bases identical to TRBD2. This specimen consisted of peripheral blood, obtained from a patient treated with radiotherapy plus ipilimumab. This sequence was found in a human donor with non-small cell lung cancer who had a complete response to radiotherapy plus ipilimumab. CDR3 sequence reads: CSVVRGKTSGAEPYEQYF. DNA of the CDR3: TGCAGCGTTGTCAGGGGGAAGACTAGCGGGGCCGAGCCCTACGAGCAGTACTTC.